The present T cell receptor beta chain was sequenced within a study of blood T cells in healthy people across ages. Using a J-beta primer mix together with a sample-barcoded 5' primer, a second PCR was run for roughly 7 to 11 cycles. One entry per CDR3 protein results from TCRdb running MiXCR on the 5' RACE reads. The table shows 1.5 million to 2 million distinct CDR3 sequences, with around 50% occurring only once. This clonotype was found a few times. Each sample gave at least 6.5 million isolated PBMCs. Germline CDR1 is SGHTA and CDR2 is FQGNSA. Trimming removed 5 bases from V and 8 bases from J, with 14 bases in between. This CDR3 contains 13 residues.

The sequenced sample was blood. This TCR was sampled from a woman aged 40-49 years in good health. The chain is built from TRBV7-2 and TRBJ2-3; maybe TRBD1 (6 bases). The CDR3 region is CASSAQDSGTQYF. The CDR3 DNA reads TGTGCCAGCAGCGCCCAGGACAGCGGTACGCAGTATTTT. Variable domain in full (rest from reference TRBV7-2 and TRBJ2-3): GAGVSQSPSNKVTEKGKDVELRCDPISGHTALYWYRQSLGQGLEFLIYFQGNSAPDKSGLPSDRFSAERTGGSVSTLTIQRTQQEDSAVYLCASSAQDSGTQYFGPGTRLTVL.